This T cell receptor beta chain appears in the sequencing data of a study of cytomegalovirus exposure and HLA in healthy donors. Looking at the study overall: The same platform used for the 500 to 850 first-cohort repertoires was also used for the roughly 120 validation repertoires, as a later analysis reported.

This table comes from immunoSEQ multiplex PCR, and its TCRdb copy is limited to in-frame clones, with some not included. The sample has around 200,000 clones, 80% to 85% seen once. Separate from the roughly 720-subject first cohort, the roughly 120-subject validation cohort was the one that the donors belonged to. Points from the study as a whole: The investigators catalogued under 200 TCR beta chains as cytomegalovirus-associated. In vitro checks showed that three CMV-associated chains really do target CMV antigens.

Concerning this clone itself: Its antigen remains unknown.

This receptor was taken from a woman in her 30s in good health and CMV-seronegative. Sequencing was performed on PBMCs.

In nucleotides, the CDR3 is TGTGCCAGCACAGCCTGGACAGGGGGCAATGAGCAGTTCTTC. Translating it yields CASTAWTGGNEQFF. V is TRBV27 and J is TRBJ2-1, with TRBD1 identical over 10 bases. V was clipped by 7 bases and J by 6 bases; unmatched bases: 6. CDR1 is MNHEY and CDR2 is SMNVEV in the germline V gene (reference sequence). CDR3 length: 14 amino acids.